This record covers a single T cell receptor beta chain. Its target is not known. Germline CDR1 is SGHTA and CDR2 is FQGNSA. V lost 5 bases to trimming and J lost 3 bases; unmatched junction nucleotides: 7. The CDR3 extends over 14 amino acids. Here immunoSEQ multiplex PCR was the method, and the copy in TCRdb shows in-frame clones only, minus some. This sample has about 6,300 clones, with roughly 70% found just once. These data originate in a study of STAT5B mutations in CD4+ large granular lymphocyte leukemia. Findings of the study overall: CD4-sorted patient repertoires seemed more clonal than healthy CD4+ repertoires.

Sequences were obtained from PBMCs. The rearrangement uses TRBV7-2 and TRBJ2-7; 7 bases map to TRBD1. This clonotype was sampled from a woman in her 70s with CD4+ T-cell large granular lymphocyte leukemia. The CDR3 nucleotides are TGTGCCAGCAGCCCAAGACAGGGCCGCTACGAGCAGTACTTC. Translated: CASSPRQGRYEQYF.